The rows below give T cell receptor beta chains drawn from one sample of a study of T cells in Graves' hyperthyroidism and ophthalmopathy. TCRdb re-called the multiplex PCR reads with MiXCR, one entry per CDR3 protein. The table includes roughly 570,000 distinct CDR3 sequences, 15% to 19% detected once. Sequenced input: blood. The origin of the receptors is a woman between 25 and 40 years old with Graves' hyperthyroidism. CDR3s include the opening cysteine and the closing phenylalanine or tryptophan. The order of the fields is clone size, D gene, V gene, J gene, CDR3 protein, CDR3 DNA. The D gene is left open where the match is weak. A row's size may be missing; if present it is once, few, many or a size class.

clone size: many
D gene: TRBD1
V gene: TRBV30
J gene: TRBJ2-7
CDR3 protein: CAWSDLRTGFEQYF
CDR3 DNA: TGTGCCTGGAGTGACCTCCGGACAGGTTTCGAGCAGTACTTC

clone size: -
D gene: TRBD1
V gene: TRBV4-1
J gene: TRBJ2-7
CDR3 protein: CASSPSDDRGYEQYF
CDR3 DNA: TGCGCCAGCAGCCCAAGCGACGACAGGGGTTACGAGCAGTACTTC

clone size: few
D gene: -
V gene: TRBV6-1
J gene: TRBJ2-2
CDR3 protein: CATIPPSTGELFF
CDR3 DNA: TGTGCCACCATTCCCCCGAGCACCGGGGAGCTGTTTTTT

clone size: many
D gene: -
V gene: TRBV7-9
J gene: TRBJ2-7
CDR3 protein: CASSQSGIHYEQYF
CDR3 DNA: TGTGCCAGCAGCCAATCCGGGATCCACTACGAGCAGTACTTC

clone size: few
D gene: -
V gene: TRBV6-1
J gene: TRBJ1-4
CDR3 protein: CASSERWGREKLFF
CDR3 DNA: TGTGCCAGCAGTGAACGATGGGGCCGGGAAAAACTGTTTTTT

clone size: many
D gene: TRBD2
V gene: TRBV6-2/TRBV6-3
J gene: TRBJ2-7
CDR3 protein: CASRTLSGTSANEQYF
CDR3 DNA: TGTGCCAGCAGAACCCTCTCCGGGACTAGCGCGAACGAGCAGTACTTC

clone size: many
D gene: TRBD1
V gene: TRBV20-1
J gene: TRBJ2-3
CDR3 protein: CSAQTGGDTDTQYF
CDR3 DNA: TGCAGTGCTCAGACAGGGGGTGACACAGATACGCAGTATTTT

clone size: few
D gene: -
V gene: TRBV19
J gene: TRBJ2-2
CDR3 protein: CASSIPTLETGELFF
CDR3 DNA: TGTGCCAGTAGTATACCGACCCTGGAGACCGGGGAGCTGTTTTTT

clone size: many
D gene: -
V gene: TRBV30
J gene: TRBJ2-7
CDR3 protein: CAWSGLDEQYF
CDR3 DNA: TGTGCCTGGAGTGGTCTGGATGAGCAGTACTTC

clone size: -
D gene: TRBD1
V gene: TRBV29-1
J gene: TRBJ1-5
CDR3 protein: CSVSTGGSDQPQHF
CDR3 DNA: TGCAGCGTGTCGACAGGGGGATCGGACCAGCCCCAGCATTTT

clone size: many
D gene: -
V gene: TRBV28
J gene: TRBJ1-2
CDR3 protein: CASSLFYNTYNYGYTF
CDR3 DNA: TGTGCCAGCAGTTTATTTTATAATACCTATAACTATGGCTACACCTTC

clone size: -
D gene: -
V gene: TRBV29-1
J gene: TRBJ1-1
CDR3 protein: CSVDGGPTEAFF
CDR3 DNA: TGCAGCGTTGATGGGGGACCCACTGAAGCTTTCTTT

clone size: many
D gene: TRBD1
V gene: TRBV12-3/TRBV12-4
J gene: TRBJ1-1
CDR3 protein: CASTTNRGTEAFF
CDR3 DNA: TGTGCCAGCACCACGAACAGGGGAACTGAAGCTTTCTTT

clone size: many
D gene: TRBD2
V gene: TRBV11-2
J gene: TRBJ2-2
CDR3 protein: CASSFPGTSGTGELFF
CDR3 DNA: TGTGCCAGCAGCTTTCCCGGGACTAGCGGGACCGGGGAGCTGTTTTTT

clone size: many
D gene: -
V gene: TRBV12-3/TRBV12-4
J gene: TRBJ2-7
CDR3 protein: CASSRLDSYEQYF
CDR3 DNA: TGTGCCAGCAGCCGATTGGACAGTTACGAGCAGTACTTC

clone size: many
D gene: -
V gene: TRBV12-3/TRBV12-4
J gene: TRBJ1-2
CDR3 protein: CASSFLRDGYTF
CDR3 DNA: TGTGCCAGCAGTTTCCTCCGTGATGGCTACACCTTC

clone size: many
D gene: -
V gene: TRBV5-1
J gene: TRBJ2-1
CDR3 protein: CASREDFREQFF
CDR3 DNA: TGCGCCAGCAGGGAAGACTTCCGTGAGCAGTTCTTC

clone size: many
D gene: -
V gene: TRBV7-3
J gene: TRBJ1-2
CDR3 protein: CASSLAPGGGYTF
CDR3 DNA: TGTGCCAGCAGCTTAGCCCCCGGAGGGGGCTACACCTTC

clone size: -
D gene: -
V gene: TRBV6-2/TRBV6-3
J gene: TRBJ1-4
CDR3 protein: CASRRQVLNEKLFF
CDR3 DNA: TGTGCCAGCAGAAGACAGGTTCTTAATGAAAAACTGTTTTTT

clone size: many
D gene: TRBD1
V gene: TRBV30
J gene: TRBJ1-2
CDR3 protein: CAWTAYRGTYGYTF
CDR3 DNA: TGTGCCTGGACGGCCTACAGGGGGACCTATGGCTACACCTTC

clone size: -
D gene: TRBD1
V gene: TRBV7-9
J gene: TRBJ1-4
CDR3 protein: CASSPRTGLDEKLFF
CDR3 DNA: TGTGCCAGCAGCCCCAGGACAGGATTAGATGAAAAACTGTTTTTT

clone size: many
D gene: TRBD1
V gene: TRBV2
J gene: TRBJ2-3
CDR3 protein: CASSGPLREGGRSGTQYF
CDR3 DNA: TGTGCCAGCAGTGGACCCCTCCGGGAAGGGGGCAGGAGTGGTACGCAGTATTTT

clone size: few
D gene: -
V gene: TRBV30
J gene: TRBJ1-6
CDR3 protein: CAWSVRGSQNNYNSPLHF
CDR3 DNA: TGTGCCTGGAGTGTACGAGGATCACAGAATAATTATAATTCACCCCTCCACTTT

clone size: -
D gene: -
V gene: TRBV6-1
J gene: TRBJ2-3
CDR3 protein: CAITLYRDPTDTQYF
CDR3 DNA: TGTGCCATCACCTTGTACAGGGACCCGACAGATACGCAGTATTTT

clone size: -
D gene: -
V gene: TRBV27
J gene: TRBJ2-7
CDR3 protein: CASSATGVHYEQYF
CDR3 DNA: TGTGCCAGCAGTGCGACCGGGGTTCACTACGAGCAGTACTTC

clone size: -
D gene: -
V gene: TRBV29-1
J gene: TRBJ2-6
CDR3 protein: CSVEEFSGANVLTF
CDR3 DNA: TGCAGCGTTGAGGAGTTCTCTGGGGCCAACGTCCTGACTTTC

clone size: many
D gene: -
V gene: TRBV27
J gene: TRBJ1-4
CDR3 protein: CASSDHRVATNEKLFF
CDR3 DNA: TGTGCCAGCAGTGACCACCGAGTTGCAACTAATGAAAAACTGTTTTTT

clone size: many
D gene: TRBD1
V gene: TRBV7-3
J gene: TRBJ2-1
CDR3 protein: CASSRTGGNEQFF
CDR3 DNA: TGTGCCAGCAGCCGGACAGGGGGAAATGAGCAGTTCTTC

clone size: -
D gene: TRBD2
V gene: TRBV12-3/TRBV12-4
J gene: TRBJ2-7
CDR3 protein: CASRGDYSEQYF
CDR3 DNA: TGTGCCAGCAGGGGGGACTATAGCGAGCAGTACTTC

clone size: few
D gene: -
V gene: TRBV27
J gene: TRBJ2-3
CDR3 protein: CASKRLSSTDTQYF
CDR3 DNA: TGTGCCAGCAAGCGGTTGTCTAGCACAGATACGCAGTATTTT

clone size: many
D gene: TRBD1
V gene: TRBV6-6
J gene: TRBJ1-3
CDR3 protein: CASSYSSNGTASSRGNTIYF
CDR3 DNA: TGTGCCAGCAGTTACTCGAGTAATGGGACAGCTTCTTCTCGCGGAAACACCATATATTTT

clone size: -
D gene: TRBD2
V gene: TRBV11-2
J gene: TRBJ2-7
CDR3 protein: CASSPRGGRSYEQYF
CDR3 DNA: TGTGCCAGCAGCCCCAGGGGCGGGAGGAGCTACGAGCAGTACTTC

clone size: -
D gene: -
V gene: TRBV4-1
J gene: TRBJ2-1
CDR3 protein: CASSQAGQFPTHNEQFF
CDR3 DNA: TGCGCCAGCAGCCAGGCGGGACAGTTTCCTACGCACAATGAGCAGTTCTTC

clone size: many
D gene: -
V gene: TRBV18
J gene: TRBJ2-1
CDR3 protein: CASSPSPGYNEQFF
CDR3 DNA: TGTGCCAGCTCACCTTCACCCGGCTACAATGAGCAGTTCTTC

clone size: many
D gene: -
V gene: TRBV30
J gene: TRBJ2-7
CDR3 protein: CAWSVPPPAPYYEQYF
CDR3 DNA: TGTGCCTGGAGTGTACCGCCCCCAGCTCCCTACTACGAGCAGTACTTC

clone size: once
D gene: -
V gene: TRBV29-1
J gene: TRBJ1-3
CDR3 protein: CSVEISPGQYSGNTIYF
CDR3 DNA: TGCAGCGTTGAAATTTCGCCTGGACAGTACTCTGGAAACACCATATATTTT

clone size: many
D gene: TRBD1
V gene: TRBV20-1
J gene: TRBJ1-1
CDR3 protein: CSARDSQGGMNTEAFF
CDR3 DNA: TGCAGTGCTAGAGACTCCCAGGGGGGGATGAACACTGAAGCTTTCTTT

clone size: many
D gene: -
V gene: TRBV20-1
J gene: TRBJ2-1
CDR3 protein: CSARTYNEQFF
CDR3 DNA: TGCAGTGCTAGAACTTACAATGAGCAGTTCTTC

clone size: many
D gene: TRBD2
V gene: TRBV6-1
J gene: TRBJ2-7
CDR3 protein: CASRQGLAGVRSYEQYF
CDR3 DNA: TGTGCCAGCAGGCAGGGACTAGCGGGAGTCCGCTCCTACGAGCAGTACTTC

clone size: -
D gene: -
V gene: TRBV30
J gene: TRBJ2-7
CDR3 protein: CAWTWAGTMGYEQYF
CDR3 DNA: TGTGCCTGGACCTGGGCCGGGACAATGGGCTACGAGCAGTACTTC

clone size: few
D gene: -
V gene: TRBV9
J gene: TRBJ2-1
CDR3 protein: CASSVRTSHNEQFF
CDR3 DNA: TGTGCCAGCAGCGTTAGGACTTCCCACAATGAGCAGTTCTTC

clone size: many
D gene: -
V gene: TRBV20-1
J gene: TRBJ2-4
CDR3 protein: CSARPEGFRVNIQYF
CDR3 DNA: TGCAGTGCTAGACCCGAGGGGTTTAGGGTAAACATTCAGTACTTC

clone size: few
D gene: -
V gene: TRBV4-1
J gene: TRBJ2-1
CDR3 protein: CASSQDFSGPYNEQFF
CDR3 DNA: TGCGCCAGCAGCCAAGATTTCAGCGGGCCCTACAATGAGCAGTTCTTC

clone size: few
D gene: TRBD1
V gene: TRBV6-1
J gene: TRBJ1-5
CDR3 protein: CASAKGADQPQHF
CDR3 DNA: TGTGCCAGCGCCAAGGGGGCGGATCAGCCCCAGCATTTT

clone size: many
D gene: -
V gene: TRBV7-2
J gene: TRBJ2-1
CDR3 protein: CASSPGLRGAPYNEQFF
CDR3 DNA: TGTGCCAGCAGCCCCGGGTTGCGGGGAGCCCCCTACAATGAGCAGTTCTTC